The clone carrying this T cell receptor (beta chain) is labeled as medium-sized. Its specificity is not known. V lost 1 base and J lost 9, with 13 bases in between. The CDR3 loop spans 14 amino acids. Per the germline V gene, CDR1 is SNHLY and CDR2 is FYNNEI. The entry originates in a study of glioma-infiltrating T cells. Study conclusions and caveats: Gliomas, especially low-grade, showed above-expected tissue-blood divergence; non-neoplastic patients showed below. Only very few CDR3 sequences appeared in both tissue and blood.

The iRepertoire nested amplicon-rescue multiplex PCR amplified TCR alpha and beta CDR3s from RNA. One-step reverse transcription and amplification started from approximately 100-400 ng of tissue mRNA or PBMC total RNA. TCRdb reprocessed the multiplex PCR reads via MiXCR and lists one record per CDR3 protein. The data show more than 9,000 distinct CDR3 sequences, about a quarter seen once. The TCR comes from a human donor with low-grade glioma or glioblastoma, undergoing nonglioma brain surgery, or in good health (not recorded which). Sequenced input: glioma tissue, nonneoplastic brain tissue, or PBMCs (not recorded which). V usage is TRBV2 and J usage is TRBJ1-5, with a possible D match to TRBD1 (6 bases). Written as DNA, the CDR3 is TGTGCCAGCAGTGAAGGCAGGGGAGGTCGGCCCCAGCATTTT. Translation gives CASSEGRGGRPQHF.